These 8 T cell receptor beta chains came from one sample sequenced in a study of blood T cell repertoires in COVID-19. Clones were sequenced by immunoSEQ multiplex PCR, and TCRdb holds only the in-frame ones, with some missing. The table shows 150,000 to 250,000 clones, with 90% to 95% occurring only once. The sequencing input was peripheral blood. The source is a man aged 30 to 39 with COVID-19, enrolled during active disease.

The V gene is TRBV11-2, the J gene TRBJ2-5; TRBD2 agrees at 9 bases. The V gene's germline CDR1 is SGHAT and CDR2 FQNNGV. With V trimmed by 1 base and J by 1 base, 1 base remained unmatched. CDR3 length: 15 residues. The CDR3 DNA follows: TGTGCCAGCAGCTTAGGAGCGGGGGGCCAAGAGACCCAGTACTTC. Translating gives CASSLGAGGQETQYF.

DNA of the CDR3: TGTGCCAGTAGTTTCCTAGGGGGGGAAGAGACCCAGTACTTC. As protein: CASSFLGGEETQYF. The V call is TRBV19, the J call TRBJ2-5; possible D gene TRBD2, 7 bases. Germline V lookup: CDR1 LNHDA, CDR2 SQIVND (reference sequence). The CDR3 spans 14 residues. V lost 5 bases to trimming and J lost 3 bases, with 13 bases between them.

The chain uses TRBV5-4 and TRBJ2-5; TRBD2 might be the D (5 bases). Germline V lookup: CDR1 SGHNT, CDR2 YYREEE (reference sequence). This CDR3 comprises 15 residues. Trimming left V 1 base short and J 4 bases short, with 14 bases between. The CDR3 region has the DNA TGTGCCAGCAGCTTGTCCGGAGGAAGAGGAGAGACCCAGTACTTC. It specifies CASSLSGGRGETQYF.

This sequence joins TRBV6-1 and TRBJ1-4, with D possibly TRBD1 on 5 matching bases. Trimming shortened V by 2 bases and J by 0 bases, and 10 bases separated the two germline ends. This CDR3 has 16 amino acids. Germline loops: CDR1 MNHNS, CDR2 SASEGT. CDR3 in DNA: TGTGCCAGCAGTGAATATGCGGGGGCAACTAATGAAAAACTGTTTTTT. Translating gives CASSEYAGATNEKLFF.

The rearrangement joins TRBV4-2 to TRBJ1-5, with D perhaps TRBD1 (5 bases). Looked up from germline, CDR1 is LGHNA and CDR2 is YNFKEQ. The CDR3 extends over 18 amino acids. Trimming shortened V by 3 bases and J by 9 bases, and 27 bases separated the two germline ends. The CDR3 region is CASSHPKGSGRGIRPQHF. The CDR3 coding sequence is TGTGCCAGCAGCCACCCCAAGGGGTCGGGCCGGGGGATTCGGCCCCAGCATTTT.

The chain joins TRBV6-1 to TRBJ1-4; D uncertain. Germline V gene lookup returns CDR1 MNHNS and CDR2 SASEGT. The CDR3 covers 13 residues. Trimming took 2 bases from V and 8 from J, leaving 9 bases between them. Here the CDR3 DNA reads TGTGCCAGCAGTGAAATGGTCGGGGAAAAACTGTTTTTT. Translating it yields CASSEMVGEKLFF.

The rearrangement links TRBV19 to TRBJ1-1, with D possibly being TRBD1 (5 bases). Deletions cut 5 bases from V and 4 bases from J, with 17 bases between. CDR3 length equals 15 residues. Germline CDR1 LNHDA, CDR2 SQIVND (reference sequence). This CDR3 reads CASSRGGRGSTEAFF. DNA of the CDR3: TGTGCCAGTAGTCGTGGAGGTCGGGGGAGCACTGAAGCTTTCTTT.

As DNA, the CDR3 is TGTGCCAGCAGTGTCCGGCGGGGACTAACCAATGAGCAGTTCTTC. This codes for CASSVRRGLTNEQFF. The gene calls are TRBV2 and TRBJ2-1; 7 nucleotides agree with TRBD2. This CDR3 is built from 15 residues. V shed 4 bases, J shed 6 bases, and the junction held 9 bases outside the gene matches. Germline V gives CDR1 SNHLY, CDR2 FYNNEI.